The text below deals with one TCR beta chain. Its target is unknown. Checkpoint therapy with ipilimumab 1 mg/kg began 14 to 28 days after transplant. The entry originates in a study of ipilimumab plus nivolumab after autologous stem cell transplantation. Study in general: The myeloma cohort included high-risk transplant-naive patients and patients relapsing within 3 years of a first autologous transplant.

Method: immunoSEQ multiplex PCR; TCRdb's copy keeps in-frame clones and lacks some. Here the sample spans about 43,000 clones, over 75% being singletons. Findings of the study overall: TCR repertoire, Treg phenotype and gut microbiota reportedly support more study of this approach.

This sequence originates from a male donor with multiple myeloma. The starting material was PBMCs, obtained in a trial of ipilimumab plus nivolumab as post-transplant consolidation.

DNA of the CDR3: TGTGCCAGCAGTTACTCGCGGTCGGCCGAGGGCTACGAGCAGTACTTC. As protein: CASSYSRSAEGYEQYF. This chain joins TRBV6-5 and TRBJ2-7; a possible D gene is TRBD2 (5 bases). V dropped 0 bases and J dropped 3 bases, with 15 bases sitting between them. CDR1 and CDR2 from the germline V gene are MNHEY and SVGAGI. The CDR3 loop spans 16 amino acids.